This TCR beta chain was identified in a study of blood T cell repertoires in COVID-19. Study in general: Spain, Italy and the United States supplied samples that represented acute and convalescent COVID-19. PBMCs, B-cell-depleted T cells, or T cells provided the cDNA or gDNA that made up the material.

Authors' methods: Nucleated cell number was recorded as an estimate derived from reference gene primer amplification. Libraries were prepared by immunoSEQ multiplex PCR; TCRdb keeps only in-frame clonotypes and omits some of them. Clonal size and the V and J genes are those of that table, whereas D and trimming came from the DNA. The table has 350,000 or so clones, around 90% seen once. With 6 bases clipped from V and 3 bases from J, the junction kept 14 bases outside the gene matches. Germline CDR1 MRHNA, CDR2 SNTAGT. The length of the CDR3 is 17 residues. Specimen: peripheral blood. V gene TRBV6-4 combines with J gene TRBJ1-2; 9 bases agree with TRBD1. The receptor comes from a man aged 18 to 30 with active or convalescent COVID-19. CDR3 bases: TGTGCCAGCAGCCTAAAGGTCCTACAGGGGGCGTACTATGGCTACACCTTC. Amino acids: CASSLKVLQGAYYGYTF.